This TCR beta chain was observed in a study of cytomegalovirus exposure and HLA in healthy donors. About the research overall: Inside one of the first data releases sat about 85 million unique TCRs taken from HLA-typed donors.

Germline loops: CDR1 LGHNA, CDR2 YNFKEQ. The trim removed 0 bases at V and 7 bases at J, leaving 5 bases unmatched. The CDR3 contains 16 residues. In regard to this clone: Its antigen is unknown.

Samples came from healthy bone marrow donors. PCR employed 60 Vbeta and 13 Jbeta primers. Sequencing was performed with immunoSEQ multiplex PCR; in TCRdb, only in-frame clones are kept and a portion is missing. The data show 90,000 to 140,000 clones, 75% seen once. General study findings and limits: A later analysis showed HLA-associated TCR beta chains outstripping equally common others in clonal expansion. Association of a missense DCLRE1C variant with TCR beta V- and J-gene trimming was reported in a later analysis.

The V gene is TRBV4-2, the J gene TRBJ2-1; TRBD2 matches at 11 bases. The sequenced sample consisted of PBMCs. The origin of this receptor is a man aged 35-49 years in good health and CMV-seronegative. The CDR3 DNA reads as TGTGCCAGCAGCCAAGATAGACTAGCGGGGACGAATGAGCAGTTCTTC. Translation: CASSQDRLAGTNEQFF.